Presented here are 6 T cell receptor beta chains from one specimen sequenced in a study of glioma-infiltrating T cells after dendritic cell vaccination. Profiled with immunoSEQ multiplex PCR; TCRdb holds only in-frame clones, not every one. Among 80,000 to 95,000 clones listed, roughly 85% were seen once. Described time point: after dendritic cell vaccination, including at tumor progression/relapse. This material consisted of blood, taken after dendritic cell vaccination. The origin of the receptors is a human donor with glioblastoma.

The chain combines TRBV29-1 with TRBJ2-2; D remains unclear. This CDR3 comprises 13 residues. Trimming removed 3 bases at V and 0 bases at J, with 5 bases between. Germline V lookup: CDR1 SQVTM, CDR2 ANQGSEA. CDR3 region: CSVDGPNTGELFF. In DNA form, the CDR3 reads TGCAGCGTTGACGGTCCGAACACCGGGGAGCTGTTTTTT.

The V and J genes are TRBV7-6 and TRBJ1-1; tentatively, D is TRBD1 (5 bases). There are 14 residues in the CDR3. V was cut by 3 bases and J by 4 bases, with 12 bases left in between. From germline, CDR1 is SGHVS and CDR2 FNYEAQ. CDR3 in amino acids: CASSFGGGGTEAFF. The CDR3, as DNA: TGTGCCAGCAGCTTCGGTGGGGGGGGCACTGAAGCTTTCTTT.

The chain recombines TRBV9 with TRBJ2-3; 7 positions agree with TRBD1. The CDR3 runs 14 residues. Germline lookup yields CDR1 SGDLS and CDR2 YYNGEE. The ends lost 3 bases at V and 1 base at J; junction bases unmatched: 2. For the CDR3, the DNA is TGTGCCAGCAGCGATGACAGGGGCACAGATACGCAGTATTTT. Translation gives CASSDDRGTDTQYF.

The gene calls are TRBV7-9 and TRBJ2-5, with 7 bases that match TRBD1. V gave up 5 bases and J gave up 1 base; unmatched junction bases: 10. Germline V CDR1 and CDR2: SEHNR, FQNEAQ (reference sequence). The CDR3 has 16 residues. CDR3 in amino acids: CASSTYRDRSQETQYF. In DNA, the CDR3 is TGTGCCAGCAGCACATACCGGGACAGATCCCAAGAGACCCAGTACTTC.

V is TRBV25-1 and J is TRBJ2-7; 7 bases map to TRBD1. This CDR3 has 16 residues. With V trimmed by 4 bases and J by 3 bases, 12 bases remained unmatched. Per germline, CDR1 MGHDK and CDR2 SYGVNS. Here the CDR3 reads CASSAKGARSFYEQYF. The CDR3 DNA sequence: TGTGCCAGCAGTGCAAAGGGGGCGCGAAGTTTCTACGAGCAGTACTTC.

J is TRBJ1-4 and V is TRBV19; possible D gene TRBD1, 5 bases. The CDR3 loop spans 15 amino acids. CDR1 and CDR2 from the germline V gene are LNHDA and SQIVND (reference sequence). V was clipped by 5 bases and J by 4 bases, with 14 bases between them. In nucleotides, the CDR3 is TGTGCCAGTAGTCGGGGGTTCACGGGTAATGAAAAACTGTTTTTT. Protein: CASSRGFTGNEKLFF.